This T cell receptor (beta chain) came from a study of cytotoxic CD8 clonotypes in ibrutinib-treated CLL. For the study at large: Ten to eleven relapsed/refractory, some 15 treatment-naive; under 18 IGHV unmutated.

There are 18 residues in the CDR3. Germline V gene data show CDR1 as MGHRA and CDR2 as YSYEKL. V shed 7 bases, J shed 8 bases, and the junction held 18 bases outside the gene matches. Generated by immunoSEQ multiplex PCR, the TCRdb table keeps only in-frame clones and is missing some. Of about 130,000 clones listed, around three quarters are singletons. The chain joins TRBV4-1 to TRBJ2-1, with TRBD2 matching over 12 bases. The sample consisted of PBMCs, taken after 12 months of ibrutinib treatment. This TCR came from a human donor with chronic lymphocytic leukemia. CDR3 sequence (DNA): TGCGCCAGCACCCGTCGTCTAGCGGGAGGGCTTGGAGGCGATGAGCAGTTCTTC. This sequence encodes CASTRRLAGGLGGDEQFF.